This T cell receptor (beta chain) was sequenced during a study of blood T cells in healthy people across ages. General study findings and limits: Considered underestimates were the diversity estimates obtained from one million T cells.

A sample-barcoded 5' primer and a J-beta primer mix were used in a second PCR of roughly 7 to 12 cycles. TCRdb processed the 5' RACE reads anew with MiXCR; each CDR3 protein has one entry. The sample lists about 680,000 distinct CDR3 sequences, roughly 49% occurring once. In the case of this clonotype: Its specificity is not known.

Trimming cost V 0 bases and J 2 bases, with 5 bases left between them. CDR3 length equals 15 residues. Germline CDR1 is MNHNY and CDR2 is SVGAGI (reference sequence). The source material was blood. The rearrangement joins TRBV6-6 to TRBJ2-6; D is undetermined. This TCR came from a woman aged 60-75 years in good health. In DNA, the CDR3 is TGTGCCAGCAGTTACTCGACGGCTGGGGCCAACGTCCTGACTTTC. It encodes CASSYSTAGANVLTF.